This T cell receptor beta chain was identified during a study of Ad26.COV2.S vaccination and SARS-CoV-2 variants. Overall study: Intramuscular Ad26.COV2.S doses were given once or twice, 56 days apart.

TCRdb keeps only in-frame clones here, not all; method: immunoSEQ multiplex PCR. The sample lists approximately 460,000 clones, 80% to 90% occurring once. The V end lost 5 bases, the J end lost 1 base, and 17 bases lay between the germline ends. The CDR3 runs 16 residues. CDR1 is MNHEY and CDR2 is SMNVEV in the germline V gene (reference sequence). Sample treatment: some 19 received Ad26.COV2.S at low or high dose, single or two shots; about 5 received placebo; per-sample allocation not given. Vaccine and placebo recipients were sampled on day 63 after the first injection. The source is a person between 18 and 65 years old who received the Ad26.COV2.S COVID-19 vaccine or a placebo. The chain uses TRBV27 and TRBJ1-1; D gene ambiguous. The starting material was peripheral blood, obtained in a trial of Ad26.COV2.S vaccine versus placebo. For the CDR3, the DNA is TGTGCCAGCAGTGGAGATTACTTCGGAAGGAACACTGAAGCTTTCTTT. It yields the protein CASSGDYFGRNTEAFF.